The entry below describes one TCR beta chain. Sequencing used immunoSEQ multiplex PCR; TCRdb keeps in-frame clones, though not all of them. Seen here are over 150,000 clones, about 94% observed once, and the top ten hold approximately 6%. These data belong to a study of control samples from healthy donors and cancer patients. CDR3 length: 13 amino acids. Trimming took 5 bases from V and 11 from J, leaving 18 bases between them. From germline, CDR1 is SEHNR and CDR2 FQNEAQ (reference sequence). The receptor's source is a man in his forties or fifties in good health. The specimen sequenced was blood. The V gene is TRBV7-9, the J gene TRBJ1-1; D is possibly TRBD1 (6 bases). CDR3 sequence (DNA): TGTGCCAGCAGCCCCGGGGGGGGGCAGGGGGCTTTCTTT. This encodes CASSPGGGQGAFF.